Below are 14 T cell receptor beta chains sequenced from a single sample in a study of OX40 agonist ivuxolimab in advanced cancers. TCRdb keeps only in-frame clones here, not all; method: immunoSEQ multiplex PCR. This table has some 86,000 clones, around 90% appearing once. Sample: CD4+ or CD8+ T cells sorted from blood, taken in a trial of the OX40 agonist ivuxolimab. All receptors derive from an adult with an advanced solid tumor such as melanoma, head and neck, liver or kidney cancer.

The chain has TRBV7-2 and TRBJ1-1; D uncertain. Germline CDR1 is SGHTA and CDR2 is FQGNSA. This CDR3 is built from 13 residues. Trimming stripped 6 bases from V and 4 bases from J, with 12 bases between. CDR3 residues: CASRYTSATEAFF. The CDR3 DNA reads as TGTGCCAGCAGGTATACAAGCGCCACTGAAGCTTTCTTT.

The chain joins TRBV11-1 to TRBJ2-7, with unresolved D. V lost 5 bases, J lost 2 bases, and 19 bases lay in between. Germline assignment: CDR1 SGHAT and CDR2 FQDESV (reference sequence). The CDR3 covers 16 residues. The CDR3: CASSQSTGWWTYEQYV. The CDR3 coding sequence is TGTGCCAGCAGCCAATCCACCGGGTGGTGGACCTACGAGCAGTACGTC.

This chain uses TRBV19 with TRBJ1-2, with 7 bases identical to TRBD1. The V gene end was trimmed by 6 bases and the J gene end by 6 bases; junction bases not matched to a gene: 7. There are 13 residues in the CDR3. Germline V CDR1 and CDR2: LNHDA, SQIVND (reference sequence). In DNA form, the CDR3 reads TGTGCCAGTAGGCCACAGGGGTCTGATGGCTACACCTTC. It translates to CASRPQGSDGYTF.

The V call is TRBV6-5, the J call TRBJ2-3, with D perhaps TRBD1 (5 bases). CDR1 MNHEY and CDR2 SVGAGI come from the germline V gene. CDR3 length: 12 residues. V was pared by 8 bases and J by 5 bases, with 11 bases between. CDR3 loop: CASGLREDTQYF. Written as DNA, the CDR3 is TGTGCCAGCGGCCTCAGGGAAGATACGCAGTATTTT.

This clone came up once. The V gene is TRBV7-2, the J gene TRBJ2-2; D possibly corresponds to TRBD1 (5 bases). Germline CDR1 is SGHTA and CDR2 is FQGNSA. This CDR3 has 15 residues. V gave up 1 base and J gave up 2 bases, with 8 bases separating them. The DNA for the CDR3 is TGTGCCAGCAGCTTAGGGCAGGGTAACACCGGGGAGCTGTTTTTT. Translated: CASSLGQGNTGELFF.

The genes are TRBV5-5 and TRBJ2-6, with D hard to call. V gave up 1 base and J gave up 0 bases, with 8 bases separating them. Germline V gives CDR1 SGHKS, CDR2 YYEKEE (reference sequence). This CDR3 spans 16 amino acids. CDR3 region: CASSLNTPSGANVLTF. The CDR3 DNA reads as TGTGCCAGCAGCTTGAACACCCCCTCTGGGGCCAACGTCCTGACTTTC.

The chain employs TRBV6-5 and TRBJ1-2; TRBD1 matches 8 bases. Germline CDR1 and CDR2: MNHEY and SVGAGI. V gave up 8 bases and J gave up 7 bases; unmatched junction bases: 3. This CDR3 contains 11 residues. CDR3 sequence: CASRTGSGYTF. The CDR3 DNA reads as TGTGCCAGCCGGACAGGGTCTGGCTACACCTTC.

This clone was observed once. This chain connects TRBV10-1 to TRBJ2-1; tentatively, D is TRBD1 (6 bases). Trimming left V 6 bases short and J 10 bases short, with 13 bases between. The CDR3 totals 12 residues. Germline V lookup: CDR1 WNHNN, CDR2 SYGVQD (reference sequence). The CDR3 DNA reads TGCGCCAGCAGCGAGGGGGAACGGGAGCAGTTCTTC. Translation gives CASSEGEREQFF.

The count of this clone is one. The rearrangement uses TRBV19 and TRBJ1-4; perhaps TRBD1 as D (6 bases). The germline gives CDR1 LNHDA, CDR2 SQIVND (reference sequence). The germline V and J ends were trimmed by 8 bases and 7 bases, with 17 bases remaining between them. CDR3 length equals 14 residues. The CDR3 bases are TGTGCCAGTGCCCACGGGGGGGCTGGTGAAAAACTGTTTTTT. Amino acids: CASAHGGAGEKLFF.

A single count supports this clone. An end of the junction differs from the germline gene, which may be a read error. This sequence joins TRBV6-1 and TRBJ1-6; 7 bases fit TRBD1. The CDR3 contains 13 residues. From germline, CDR1 is MNHNS and CDR2 SASEGT. Written as DNA, the CDR3 is TGTGCCAGCAGTGAAGCGCTGAAGGGGGCCCTTCACTTT. Amino acid sequence: CASSEALKGALHF.

The chain uses TRBV27 and TRBJ2-3; 11 positions match TRBD2. The CDR3 is 15 amino acids. With 8 bases clipped from V and 6 bases from J, the junction kept 10 bases outside the gene matches. In germline, CDR1 is MNHEY, CDR2 SMNVEV (reference sequence). This CDR3 reads CASRPNSGGADTQYF. The CDR3, as DNA: TGTGCCAGCCGCCCGAATAGCGGGGGGGCGGATACGCAGTATTTT.

The V gene is TRBV11-2, the J gene TRBJ1-1; 9 nucleotides agree with TRBD1. CDR3 length equals 16 residues. V was pared by 0 bases and J by 7 bases, with 9 bases of the junction left unmatched. Germline values: CDR1 SGHAT, CDR2 FQNNGV. The CDR3 DNA is TGTGCCAGCAGCTTAGATTGGGACAGGGCCAAATTTGAAGCTTTCTTT. Amino acids: CASSLDWDRAKFEAFF.

V usage is TRBV15 and J usage is TRBJ1-6; D remains ambiguous. Germline assignment: CDR1 LNHNV and CDR2 YYDKDF (reference sequence). The CDR3 covers 13 residues. Trimming took off 5 bases at V and 7 bases at J, with 9 bases between the two ends. CDR3 DNA sequence: TGTGCCACCAGCCGGCGCGGGAATTCACCCCTCCACTTT. Translated: CATSRRGNSPLHF.

The chain links TRBV19 to TRBJ2-1, with 9 nucleotides matching TRBD2. Trimming removed 5 bases from V and 6 bases from J; junction bases left unmatched: 11. The V gene's germline CDR1 is LNHDA and CDR2 SQIVND (reference sequence). There are 16 residues in the CDR3. The CDR3 DNA reads as TGTGCCAGTAGTCCCCACCTAGCGGGGCCTGGCAATGAGCAGTTCTTC. Protein: CASSPHLAGPGNEQFF.